The rows below give T cell receptor beta chains drawn from one sample of a study of blood T cell repertoires in COVID-19. Assay: immunoSEQ multiplex PCR; the TCRdb copy retains only in-frame clones and omits some. The sample shows over 120,000 clones, more than 60% of them seen only once. The sequencing sample was made of peripheral blood. These receptors all come from a woman aged 45-60 years with active or convalescent COVID-19. CDR3s include the opening cysteine and the closing phenylalanine or tryptophan.

v_gene | CDR3aa
TRBV5-1 | CASSTTGTGFTEAFF
TRBV19 | CASSIGSVGYGYTF
TRBV2 | CASTGVSTGELFF
TRBV2 | CASSEETAAEAFF
TRBV28 | CAIGTGPQETQYF
TRBV27 | CASRRTQGNTIYF
TRBV6-6 | CASSFTENYGYTF
TRBV7-3 | CASSLTGTGTNSPLHF
TRBV20-1 | CSASPAGEQYQPQHF
TRBV7-9 | CASSLRPAGLNTGELFF
TRBV5-1 | CASSSGTSQNEQFF
TRBV5-4 | CASSLAGTGGNTEAFF
TRBV29-1 | CSVRRTITGELFF
TRBV4-1 | CASSQEALAKNIQYF
TRBV4-2 | CASSQDPDSHYGYTF
TRBV27 | CASSRTGTGPEKLFF
TRBV30 | CAWAGVRKGGELFF
TRBV2 | CASSEATGYTGELFF
TRBV6-5 | CASRLAGGYNEQFF
TRBV30 | CAWSVEAAYGYTF
TRBV6-2/TRBV6-3 | CASSGQVSYEQYF
TRBV7-9 | CASSFSGEVGTGELFF
TRBV18 | CASSPRVGGQPQHF
TRBV20-1 | CSGKRSETQYF
TRBV5-8 | CASSWMDSIYEQYF
TRBV9 | CASSARAQGTEAFF
TRBV3-1/TRBV3-2 | CASSQGQFSSSGNTIYF
TRBV19 | CASSLTGGMNTEAFF
TRBV18 | CASSPGQPNEKLFF
TRBV19 | CASSQGGGELFF
TRBV3-1/TRBV3-2 | CASSHRQGEAEAFF
TRBV18 | CASSLDRGRGDNEQFF
TRBV19 | CATYRGLETGHPYGYTF
TRBV7-3 | CASTWEGLSYEQYF
TRBV2 | CASKPGQLDNSPLHF
TRBV9 | CASSVETGYTYEQYF
TRBV3-1/TRBV3-2 | CASSQGLDGTDTQYF
TRBV7-8 | CASSLTSGGANEQFF
TRBV10-3 | CAISEGKGATYNEQFF
TRBV19 | CASSIDPAEARYVGQGDEKLFF
TRBV28 | CASSLARGGYGYTF
TRBV5-5 | CATSGTSGGPYNEQFF
TRBV28 | CASSQTYEQYF
TRBV11-3 | CASSLTENYEQYF
TRBV7-2 | CASSLARVGANVLTF
TRBV27 | CASSFFNTDTQYF
TRBV4-2 | CASSQATGTSGGLSTDTQYF
TRBV10-3 | CAIKGQGRNSPLHF
TRBV18 | CASSRTGSPPETQYF
TRBV28 | CASSKTGIVEAFF
TRBV7-2 | CASSRPDRGNTEAFF
TRBV9 | CASSVAPDRTNYGYTF
TRBV27 | CASSLFSGNTIYF
TRBV2 | CASSMGGGSETQYF
TRBV7-2 | CASSLLRLAGGYEQYF
TRBV5-4 | CASSRDSLDTQYF
TRBV30 | CAWIAGTGDWEVYGYTF
TRBV3-1/TRBV3-2 | CASSQARGTDTQYF